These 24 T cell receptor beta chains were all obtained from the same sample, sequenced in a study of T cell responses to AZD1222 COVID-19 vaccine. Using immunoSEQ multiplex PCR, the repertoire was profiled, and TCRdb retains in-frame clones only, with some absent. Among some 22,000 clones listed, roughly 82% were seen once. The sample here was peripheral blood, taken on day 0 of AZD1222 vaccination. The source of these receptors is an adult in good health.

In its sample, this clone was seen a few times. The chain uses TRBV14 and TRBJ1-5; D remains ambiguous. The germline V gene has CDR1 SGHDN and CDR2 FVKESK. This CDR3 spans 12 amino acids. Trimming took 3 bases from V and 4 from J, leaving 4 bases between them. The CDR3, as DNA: TGTGCCAGCAGCCAGGGGAATCAGCCCCAGCATTTT. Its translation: CASSQGNQPQHF.

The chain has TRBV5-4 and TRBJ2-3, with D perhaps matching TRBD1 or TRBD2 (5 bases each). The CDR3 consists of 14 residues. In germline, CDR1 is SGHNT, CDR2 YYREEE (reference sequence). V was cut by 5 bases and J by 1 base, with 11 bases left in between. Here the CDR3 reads CASSWVGGTDTQYF. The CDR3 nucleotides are TGTGCCAGCAGTTGGGTGGGGGGCACAGATACGCAGTATTTT.

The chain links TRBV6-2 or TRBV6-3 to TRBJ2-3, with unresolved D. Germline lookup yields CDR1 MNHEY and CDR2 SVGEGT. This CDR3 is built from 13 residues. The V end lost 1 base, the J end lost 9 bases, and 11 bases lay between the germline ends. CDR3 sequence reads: CASSYLLASTQYF. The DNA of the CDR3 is TGTGCCAGCAGTTACTTACTTGCCTCGACGCAGTATTTT.

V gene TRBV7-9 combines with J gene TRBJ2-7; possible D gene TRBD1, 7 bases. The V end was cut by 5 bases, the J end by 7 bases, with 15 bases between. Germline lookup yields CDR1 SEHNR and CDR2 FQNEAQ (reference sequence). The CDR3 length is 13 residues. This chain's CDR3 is CASSPGGPKEQYF. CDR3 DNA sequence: TGTGCCAGCAGCCCAGGGGGGCCGAAAGAGCAGTACTTC.

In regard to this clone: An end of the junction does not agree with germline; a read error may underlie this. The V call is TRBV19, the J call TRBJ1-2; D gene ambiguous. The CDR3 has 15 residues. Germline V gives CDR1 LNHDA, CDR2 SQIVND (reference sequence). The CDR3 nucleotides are TGTGCCAGTGGTATAGGTCTGGGAAGAACAGATGGCTACACCTTC. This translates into CASGIGLGRTDGYTF.

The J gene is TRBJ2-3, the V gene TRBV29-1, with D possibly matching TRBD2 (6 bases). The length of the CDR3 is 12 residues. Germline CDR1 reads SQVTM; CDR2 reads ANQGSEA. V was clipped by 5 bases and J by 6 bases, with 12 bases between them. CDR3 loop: CSVYSGPDTQYF. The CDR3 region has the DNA TGCAGCGTTTACAGCGGGCCGGATACGCAGTATTTT.

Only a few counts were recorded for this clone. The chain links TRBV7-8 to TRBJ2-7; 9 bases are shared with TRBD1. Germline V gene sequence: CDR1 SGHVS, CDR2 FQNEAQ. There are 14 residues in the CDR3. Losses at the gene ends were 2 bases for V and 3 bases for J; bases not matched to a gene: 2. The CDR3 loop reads CASSLTDRGYEQYF. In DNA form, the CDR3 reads TGTGCCAGCAGCTTAACGGACAGGGGCTACGAGCAGTACTTC.

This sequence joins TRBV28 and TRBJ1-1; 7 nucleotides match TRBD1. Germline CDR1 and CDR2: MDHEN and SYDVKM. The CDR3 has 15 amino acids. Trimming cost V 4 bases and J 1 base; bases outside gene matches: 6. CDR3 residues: CASSSPRTGNTEAFF. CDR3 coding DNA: TGTGCCAGCAGTTCCCCCCGGACAGGGAACACTGAAGCTTTCTTT.

The CDR3 loop is CASSPLVGGESPLHF. The CDR3 DNA is TGTGCCAGCAGCCCTCTGGTGGGGGGAGAGTCACCCCTCCACTTT. The rearrangement uses TRBV6-6 and TRBJ1-6; D may be TRBD1 (5 bases). This CDR3 is built from 15 residues. Germline V lookup: CDR1 MNHNY, CDR2 SVGAGI (reference sequence). V dropped 6 bases and J dropped 10 bases, with 19 bases sitting between them.

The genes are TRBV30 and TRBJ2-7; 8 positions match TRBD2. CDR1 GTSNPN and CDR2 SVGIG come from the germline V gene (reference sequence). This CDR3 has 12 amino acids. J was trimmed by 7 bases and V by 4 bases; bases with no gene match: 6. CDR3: CAWTSSGREQYF. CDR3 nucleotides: TGTGCCTGGACTTCTAGCGGGCGGGAGCAGTACTTC.

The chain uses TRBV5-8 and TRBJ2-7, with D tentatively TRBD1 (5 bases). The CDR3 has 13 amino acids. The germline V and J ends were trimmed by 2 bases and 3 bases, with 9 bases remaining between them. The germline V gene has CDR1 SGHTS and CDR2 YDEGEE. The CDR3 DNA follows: TGTGCCAGCAGCTTCGCAGGGAACTACGAGCAGTACTTC. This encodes CASSFAGNYEQYF.

The CDR3 reads CATSDGGTGNQPQHF. CDR3 sequence (DNA): TGTGCCACCAGTGATGGGGGAACAGGGAATCAGCCCCAGCATTTT. This chain uses TRBV24-1 with TRBJ1-5; possible D gene TRBD1, 6 bases. The V gene lost 3 bases and the J gene lost 4 bases, with 12 bases spanning the gap. Germline lookup yields CDR1 KGHDR and CDR2 SFDVKD. The CDR3 totals 15 residues.

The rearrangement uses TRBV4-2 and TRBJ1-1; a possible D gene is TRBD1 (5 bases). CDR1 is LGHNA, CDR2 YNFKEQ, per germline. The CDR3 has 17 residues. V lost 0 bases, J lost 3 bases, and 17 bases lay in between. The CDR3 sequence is CASSQEGGSEGDTEAFF. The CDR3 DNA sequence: TGTGCCAGCAGCCAAGAAGGAGGGAGTGAAGGGGACACTGAAGCTTTCTTT.

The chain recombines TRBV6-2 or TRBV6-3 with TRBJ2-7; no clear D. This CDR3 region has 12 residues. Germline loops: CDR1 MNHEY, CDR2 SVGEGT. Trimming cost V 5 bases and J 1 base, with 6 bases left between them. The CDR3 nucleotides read TGTGCCAGCAGTCGAACTTCCTACGAGCAGTACTTC. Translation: CASSRTSYEQYF.

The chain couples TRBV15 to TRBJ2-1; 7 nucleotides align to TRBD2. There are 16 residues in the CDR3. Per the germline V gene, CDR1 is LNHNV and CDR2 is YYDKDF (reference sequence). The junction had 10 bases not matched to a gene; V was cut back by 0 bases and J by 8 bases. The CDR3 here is CATSRDMAAGEDEQFF. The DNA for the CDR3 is TGTGCCACCAGCAGAGATATGGCTGCGGGAGAGGATGAGCAGTTCTTC.

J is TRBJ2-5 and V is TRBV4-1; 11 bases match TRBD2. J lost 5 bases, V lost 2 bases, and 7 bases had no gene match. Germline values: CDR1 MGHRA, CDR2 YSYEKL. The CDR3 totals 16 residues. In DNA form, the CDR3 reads TGCGCCAGCAGCCAACCAGGACTAGCGGGTTGGGAGACCCAGTACTTC. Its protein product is CASSQPGLAGWETQYF.

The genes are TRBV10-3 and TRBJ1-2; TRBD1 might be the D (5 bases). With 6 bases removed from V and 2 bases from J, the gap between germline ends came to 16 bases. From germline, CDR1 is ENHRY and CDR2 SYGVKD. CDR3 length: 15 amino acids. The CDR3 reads CAISSEGAGNYGYTF. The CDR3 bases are TGTGCCATCAGCTCCGAAGGGGCAGGGAACTATGGCTACACCTTC.

The CDR3 DNA follows: TGTGCCAGCAGCTTTTGGAGCGGGACCCAAGAGACCCAGTACTTC. Its translation: CASSFWSGTQETQYF. The chain is built from TRBV7-9 and TRBJ2-5; 7 bases match TRBD2. CDR3 length equals 15 residues. The V segment lost 3 bases and the J segment 1 base; nucleotides outside the gene matches: 5. CDR1 and CDR2 (germline): SEHNR, FQNEAQ (reference sequence).

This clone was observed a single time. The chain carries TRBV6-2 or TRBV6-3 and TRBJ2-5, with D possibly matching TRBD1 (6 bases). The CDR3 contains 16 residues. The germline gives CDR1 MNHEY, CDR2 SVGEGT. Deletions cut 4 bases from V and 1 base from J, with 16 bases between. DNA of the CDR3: TGTGCCAGCAGTTCCGGACAGCCGGGGAGCCAAGAGACCCAGTACTTC. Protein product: CASSSGQPGSQETQYF.

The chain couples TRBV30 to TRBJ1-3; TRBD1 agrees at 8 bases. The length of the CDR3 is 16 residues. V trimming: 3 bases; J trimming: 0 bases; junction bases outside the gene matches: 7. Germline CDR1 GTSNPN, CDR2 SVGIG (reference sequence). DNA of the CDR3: TGTGCCTGGAGAGCCCCCGGGACAGGCTCTGGAAACACCATATATTTT. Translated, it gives CAWRAPGTGSGNTIYF. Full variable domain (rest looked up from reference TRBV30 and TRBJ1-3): SQTIHQWPATLVQPVGSPLSLECTVEGTSNPNLYWYRQAAGRGLQLLFYSVGIGQISSEVPQNLSASRPQDRQFILSSKKLLLSDSGFYLCAWRAPGTGSGNTIYFGEGSWLTVV.

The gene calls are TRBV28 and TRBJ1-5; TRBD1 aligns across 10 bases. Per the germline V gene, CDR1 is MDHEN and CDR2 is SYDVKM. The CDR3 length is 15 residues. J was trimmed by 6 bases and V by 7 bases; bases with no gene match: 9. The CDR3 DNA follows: TGTGCCAGCAACCCCGGGACAGGGGTGGTTCAGCCCCAGCATTTT. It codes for CASNPGTGVVQPQHF.

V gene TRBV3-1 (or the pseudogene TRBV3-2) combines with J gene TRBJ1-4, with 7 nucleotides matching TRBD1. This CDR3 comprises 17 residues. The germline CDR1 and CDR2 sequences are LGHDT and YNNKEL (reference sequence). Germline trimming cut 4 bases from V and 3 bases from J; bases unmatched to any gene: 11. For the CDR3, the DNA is TGTGCCAGCAGCCCAGACAGGGAGGGTGCTTCTAATGAAAAACTGTTTTTT. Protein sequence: CASSPDREGASNEKLFF.

In DNA form, the CDR3 reads TGCGCCAGCAGCCAAGATCCTGGGACGGCTATGGGCACTGAAGCTTTCTTT. Residues: CASSQDPGTAMGTEAFF. V usage is TRBV4-1 and J usage is TRBJ1-1, with D perhaps matching TRBD1 (5 bases). The CDR3 extends over 17 amino acids. V shed 0 bases and J shed 4 bases, with 18 bases lying between them. CDR1 and CDR2 (germline): MGHRA, YSYEKL.

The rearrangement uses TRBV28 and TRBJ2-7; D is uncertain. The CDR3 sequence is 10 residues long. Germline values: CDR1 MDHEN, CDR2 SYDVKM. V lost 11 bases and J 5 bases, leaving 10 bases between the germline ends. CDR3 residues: CASVGHEQYF. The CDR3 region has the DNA TGTGCCTCGGTGGGCCACGAGCAGTACTTC.